This passage covers 3 T cell receptor beta chains from one sample sequenced in a study of Graves' ophthalmopathy and Graves' hyperthyroidism. Amplified material comprised TCR beta CDR3 regions derived from RNA transcripts. HTBI-primed first-round RT-PCR preceded second-round multiplex PCR. TCRdb re-called the multiplex PCR reads through MiXCR, storing one row per CDR3 protein. Among hundreds of thousands of distinct CDR3 sequences listed, more than 40% were seen once. The specimen sequenced was peripheral blood. All receptors derive from an adult man with Graves' ophthalmopathy.

Of note for this clonotype: A junction boundary mismatches the germline segment, possibly from a read error. V and J are TRBV7-9 and TRBJ2-7, with 10 positions matching TRBD1. The CDR3 has 15 residues. Looked up from germline, CDR1 is SEHNR and CDR2 is FQNEAQ (reference sequence). The CDR3 region is CASSQGQGGPYEQYF. The CDR3 bases are TGCGCCAGCAGCCAAGGACAGGGGGGCCCCTACGAGCAGTACTTC.

As regards this clonotype: At one end, the junction sequence differs from germline, possibly due to a read error. The rearrangement joins TRBV20-1 to TRBJ1-3; D possibly corresponds to TRBD1 (6 bases). This CDR3 comprises 17 residues. Germline CDR1 DFQATT, CDR2 SNEGSKA (reference sequence). CDR3 bases: TGCAGTGCCAGAGTTTTGGGGGGGCGACCGCGTGGAAACACCATATATTTT. This gives the protein CSARVLGGRPRGNTIYF.

This clonotype was counted at least ten times. The chain joins TRBV20-1 to TRBJ1-4; D remains ambiguous. CDR1 is DFQATT and CDR2 is SNEGSKA in the germline V gene (reference sequence). Trimming stripped 3 bases from V and 10 bases from J, with 12 bases between. The CDR3 has 12 residues. The CDR3 region is CSASPVFGKLFF. The DNA for the CDR3 is TGCAGTGCTAGTCCGGTTTTCGGAAAACTGTTTTTT.